These T cell receptor beta chains were read from a single sample in a study of CD8+ T cells in alopecia areata. Assay: immunoSEQ multiplex PCR; the TCRdb copy retains only in-frame clones and omits some. The data contain roughly 180,000 clones, approximately 56% of them singletons. The specimen was CD4+ T cells sorted from blood, collected at week 4, from a patient treated with tofacitinib. Source of these receptors: a human donor with alopecia areata. The CDR3 runs from the conserved cysteine through the conserved F or W. Each record gives: J gene, clone size, V gene, D gene, CDR3 protein, CDR3 DNA. D genes are given only for firm matches. A row's size may be missing; if present it is once, few, many or a size class.

TRBJ2-3 few TRBV28 TRBD2 CASGTRGADTQYF TGTGCCAGCGGCACCCGGGGGGCAGATACGCAGTATTTT
TRBJ2-5 - TRBV4-3 - CASSGGLVETQYF TGCGCCAGCAGCGGGGGGCTCGTAGAGACCCAGTACTTC
TRBJ2-3 few TRBV29-1 - CSARTGNTQYF TGCAGCGCCAGAACAGGGAATACGCAGTATTTT
TRBJ2-7 - TRBV2 - CASSEDGASYEQYF TGTGCCAGCAGTGAAGATGGGGCCTCCTACGAGCAGTACTTC
TRBJ2-3 - TRBV5-6 - CASSLPQGTDTQYF TGTGCCAGCAGCTTGCCTCAAGGAACAGATACGCAGTATTTT
TRBJ2-1 - TRBV5-1 - CASSPQGNYGAYNEQFF TGCGCCAGCAGCCCACAGGGTAACTATGGGGCCTACAATGAGCAGTTCTTC
TRBJ2-7 - TRBV29-1 - CSVVGGRAYEQYF TGCAGCGTTGTAGGAGGCAGGGCCTACGAGCAGTACTTC
TRBJ2-3 - TRBV11-3 TRBD2 CASSSRGGVSDTQYF TGTGCCAGCAGCTCCCGCGGGGGGGTCTCAGATACGCAGTATTTT
TRBJ2-4 - TRBV5-4 - CASSRNSGIENIQYF TGTGCCAGCAGCAGAAACTCAGGGATAGAAAACATTCAGTACTTC
TRBJ1-2 - TRBV29-1 - CSVDQRRSQGEGYDYTF TGCAGCGTTGATCAGAGAAGGAGTCAGGGTGAGGGCTATGACTACACCTTC
TRBJ2-7 - TRBV13 TRBD1 CASRKQGGAYEQYF TGTGCCAGCAGAAAACAGGGGGGCGCCTACGAGCAGTACTTC
TRBJ2-5 - TRBV30 - CACTDSNQETQYF TGTGCCTGTACGGACAGCAACCAAGAGACCCAGTACTTC
TRBJ2-5 few TRBV29-1 TRBD2 CSVERGGWETQYF TGCAGCGTTGAACGCGGGGGTTGGGAGACCCAGTACTTC
TRBJ1-5 - TRBV2 TRBD1 CASSGQGYNQPQHF TGTGCCAGCAGTGGACAGGGGTACAATCAGCCCCAGCATTTT
TRBJ1-2 - TRBV29-1 TRBD1 CSVEAGQGARNGYTF TGCAGCGTTGAAGCTGGACAGGGGGCGCGGAATGGCTACACCTTC
TRBJ2-5 - TRBV5-1 - CASRGGQETQYF TGCGCCAGCAGAGGGGGACAAGAGACCCAGTACTTC
TRBJ2-5 - TRBV30 - CAWRQRETQYF TGTGCCTGGAGGCAGCGAGAGACCCAGTACTTC
TRBJ2-5 - TRBV5-1 - CASSLRSSKETQYF TGCGCCAGCAGCTTGCGTAGCAGTAAAGAGACCCAGTACTTC
TRBJ1-5 few TRBV30 - CAWSSGNNPNQPQHF TGTGCCTGGAGTTCTGGGAACAACCCCAATCAGCCCCAGCATTTT
TRBJ2-5 - TRBV5-1 TRBD1 CASSLSGQTQETQYF TGCGCCAGCAGCTTATCGGGACAGACACAAGAGACCCAGTACTTC
TRBJ2-3 - TRBV30 - CAWRVGQGPDTQYF TGTGCCTGGAGGGTCGGTCAGGGGCCCGATACGCAGTATTTT
TRBJ1-5 few TRBV28 TRBD1 CASSPGTGNQPQHF TGTGCCAGCAGTCCCGGGACAGGGAACCAGCCCCAGCATTTT
TRBJ2-5 - TRBV7-9 - CASSFRTAETQYF TGTGCCAGCAGCTTTAGGACAGCCGAGACCCAGTACTTC
TRBJ2-7 - TRBV18 - CASSLQGGDEQYF TGTGCCAGCTCACTTCAGGGAGGCGACGAGCAGTACTTC
TRBJ2-2 - TRBV7-2 - CASSYGGVTGELFF TGTGCCAGCAGCTATGGAGGGGTCACCGGGGAGCTGTTTTTT
TRBJ1-2 - TRBV29-1 TRBD1 CSVGSDGQGNYGYTF TGCAGCGTCGGATCCGATGGACAGGGGAACTATGGCTACACCTTC
TRBJ2-1 - TRBV15 TRBD1 CATSKGTGGVNEQFF TGTGCCACCAGCAAAGGGACAGGGGGCGTGAATGAGCAGTTCTTC
TRBJ1-6 - TRBV5-1 TRBD1 CASNMGQGGNSPLHF TGCGCCAGCAACATGGGACAGGGGGGCAATTCACCCCTCCACTTT
TRBJ2-1 - TRBV29-1 - CSVGRPPDEQFF TGCAGCGTCGGCAGGCCCCCGGATGAGCAGTTCTTC
TRBJ2-1 - TRBV5-1 TRBD1 CASSPAGGINEQFF TGCGCCAGCAGCCCCGCAGGGGGAATCAATGAGCAGTTCTTC
TRBJ2-3 few TRBV7-2 TRBD2 CASSTQLAGGTDTQYF TGTGCCAGCAGCACCCAGCTAGCGGGGGGGACAGATACGCAGTATTTT
TRBJ2-2 few TRBV29-1 TRBD2 CSGSAGVGIGTGELFF TGCAGCGGAAGTGCGGGGGTCGGGATTGGCACCGGGGAGCTGTTTTTT
TRBJ2-5 - TRBV2 - CASSAQQAVTRETQYF TGTGCCAGCAGCGCCCAGCAGGCGGTGACAAGGGAGACCCAGTACTTC
TRBJ2-5 few TRBV10-3 TRBD1 CATAGTGPFAGTQYF TGTGCCACCGCCGGGACAGGACCTTTCGCGGGAACCCAGTACTTC
TRBJ2-2 - TRBV6-5 - CASTAGTGELFF TGTGCCAGCACCGCGGGCACCGGGGAGCTGTTTTTT
TRBJ1-2 - TRBV27 - CASSLSNPVGGYTF TGTGCCAGCAGTTTATCGAATCCGGTTGGTGGCTACACCTTC
TRBJ2-3 - TRBV7-3 - CASSRPGGGLTDTQYF TGTGCCAGCAGTCGACCCGGGGGCGGGCTCACAGATACGCAGTATTTT
TRBJ2-7 - TRBV25-1 - CASTGQPYEQYF TGTGCCAGCACCGGACAGCCCTACGAGCAGTACTTC
TRBJ1-1 - TRBV30 - CAWSGPTEAFF TGTGCCTGGAGTGGGCCCACTGAAGCTTTCTTT
TRBJ1-5 - TRBV6-5 - CASSWGRNQPQHF TGTGCCAGCAGTTGGGGACGGAATCAGCCCCAGCATTTT
TRBJ2-3 few TRBV9 - CASSGFRSTDTQYF TGTGCCAGCAGCGGATTCCGGAGCACAGATACGCAGTATTTT
TRBJ2-1 - TRBV2 - CASSRAAPRSAEQFF TGTGCCAGCTCGAGAGCGGCCCCCCGATCGGCTGAGCAGTTCTTC
TRBJ2-7 - TRBV7-6 TRBD1 CASSSQTGGTYEQYF TGTGCCAGCAGCTCGCAGACAGGGGGAACCTACGAGCAGTACTTC
TRBJ2-6 few TRBV18 - CASSPTLRMTPSGANVLTF TGTGCCAGCTCACCAACACTGAGGATGACCCCCTCTGGGGCCAACGTCCTGACTTTC
TRBJ2-5 - TRBV19 - CASSIEGSQYF TGTGCCAGTAGTATAGAAGGTTCCCAGTACTTC
TRBJ2-7 - TRBV30 TRBD1 CAWSSGTAGSSYEQYF TGTGCCTGGAGTTCCGGGACAGCCGGATCCTCCTACGAGCAGTACTTC
TRBJ1-2 - TRBV5-1 - CASSWRPDRGYGYTF TGCGCCAGCAGCTGGAGGCCGGATCGGGGCTATGGCTACACCTTC
TRBJ2-1 - TRBV4-3 TRBD1 CASSQEGQPGGEQFF TGCGCCAGCAGCCAAGAGGGACAGCCGGGCGGTGAGCAGTTCTTC
TRBJ1-1 - TRBV10-3 - CAINGGGDTEAFF TGTGCCATCAACGGGGGGGGCGACACTGAAGCTTTCTTT
TRBJ2-5 - TRBV20-1 - CSARSQETQYF TGCAGTGCTAGATCTCAAGAGACCCAGTACTTC
TRBJ1-3 - TRBV5-1 - CASSPVGPNTIYF TGCGCCAGCAGCCCTGTGGGTCCAAACACCATATATTTT
TRBJ1-6 - TRBV6-5 - CASNRPNSPLHF TGTGCCAGCAACCGACCCAATTCACCCCTCCACTTT
TRBJ1-2 - TRBV7-9 TRBD1 CASSLGPWTGRYTF TGTGCCAGCAGCTTAGGCCCTTGGACAGGCCGCTACACCTTC